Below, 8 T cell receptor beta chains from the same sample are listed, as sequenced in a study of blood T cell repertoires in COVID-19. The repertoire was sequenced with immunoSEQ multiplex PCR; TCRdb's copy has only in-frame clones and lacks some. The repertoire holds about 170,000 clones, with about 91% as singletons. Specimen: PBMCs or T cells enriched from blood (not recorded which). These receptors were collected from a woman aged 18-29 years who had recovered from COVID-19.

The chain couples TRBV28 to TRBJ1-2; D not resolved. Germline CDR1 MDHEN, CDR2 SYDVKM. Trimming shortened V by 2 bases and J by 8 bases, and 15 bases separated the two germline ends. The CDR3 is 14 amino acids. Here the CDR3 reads CASSLRGGVEGYTF. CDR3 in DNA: TGTGCCAGCAGTTTACGGGGAGGCGTCGAAGGCTACACCTTC.

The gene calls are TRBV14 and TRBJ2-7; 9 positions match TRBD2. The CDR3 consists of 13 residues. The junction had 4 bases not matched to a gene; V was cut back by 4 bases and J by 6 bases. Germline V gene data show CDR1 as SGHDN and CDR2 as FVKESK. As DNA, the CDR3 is TGTGCCAGCAGCCCGGGACTAGCAGGCGAGCAGTACTTC. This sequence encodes CASSPGLAGEQYF.

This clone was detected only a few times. The CDR3 loop reads CASSLGLESETQYF. For the CDR3, the DNA is TGTGCCAGCAGCTTGGGACTAGAGTCGGAGACCCAGTACTTC. The chain employs TRBV5-6 and TRBJ2-5, with D tentatively TRBD2 (6 bases). The CDR3 is 14 amino acids. The V end was cut by 0 bases, the J end by 5 bases, with 11 bases between. Germline V gene sequence: CDR1 SGHDT, CDR2 YYEEEE.

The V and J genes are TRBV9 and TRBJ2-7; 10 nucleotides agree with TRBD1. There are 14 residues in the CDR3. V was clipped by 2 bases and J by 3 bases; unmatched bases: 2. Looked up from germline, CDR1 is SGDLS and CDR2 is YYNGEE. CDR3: CASSVGDRGYEQYF. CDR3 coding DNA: TGTGCCAGCAGCGTGGGGGACAGGGGCTACGAGCAGTACTTC.

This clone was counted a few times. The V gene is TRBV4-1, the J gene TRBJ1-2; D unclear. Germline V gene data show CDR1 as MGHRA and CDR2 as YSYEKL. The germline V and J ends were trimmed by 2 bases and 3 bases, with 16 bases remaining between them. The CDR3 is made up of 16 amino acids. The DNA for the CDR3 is TGCGCCAGCAGCCAATCCCCGAACAGACCCTACTATGGCTACACCTTC. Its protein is CASSQSPNRPYYGYTF.

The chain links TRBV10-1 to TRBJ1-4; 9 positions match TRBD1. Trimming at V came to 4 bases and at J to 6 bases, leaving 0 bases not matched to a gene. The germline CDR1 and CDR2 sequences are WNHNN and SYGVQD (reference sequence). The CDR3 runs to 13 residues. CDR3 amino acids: CASSGQGDEKLFF. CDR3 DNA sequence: TGCGCCAGCAGTGGACAGGGGGATGAAAAACTGTTTTTT.

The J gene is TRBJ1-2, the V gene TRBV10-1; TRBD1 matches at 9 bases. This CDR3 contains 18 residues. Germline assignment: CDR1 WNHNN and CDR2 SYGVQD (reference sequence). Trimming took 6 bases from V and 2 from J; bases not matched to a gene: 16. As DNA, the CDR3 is TGCGCCAGCAGCCCCGGGACAGGGCCCAACGGGGCGAACTATGGCTACACCTTC. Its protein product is CASSPGTGPNGANYGYTF.

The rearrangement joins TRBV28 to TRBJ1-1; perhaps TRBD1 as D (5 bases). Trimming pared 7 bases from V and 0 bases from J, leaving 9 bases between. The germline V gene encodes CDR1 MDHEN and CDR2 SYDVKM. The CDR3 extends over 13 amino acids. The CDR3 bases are TGTGCCAGCACCGTACAGGTGAACACTGAAGCTTTCTTT. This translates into CASTVQVNTEAFF.